This passage covers 27 T cell receptor beta chains from one sample sequenced in a study of blood T cell repertoires in COVID-19. Assay: immunoSEQ multiplex PCR; the TCRdb copy retains only in-frame clones and omits some. This sample has roughly 280,000 clones, with around 78% found just once. Sample: peripheral blood. These receptors were obtained from a man aged 55 to 69 who had recovered from COVID-19.

V is TRBV29-1 and J is TRBJ2-7; 8 bases agree with TRBD1. This CDR3 region has 14 residues. Germline CDR1 and CDR2: SQVTM and ANQGSEA. Trimming took 6 bases from V and 0 from J; bases not matched to a gene: 7. As DNA, the CDR3 is TGCAGCGTCTGGGACAGGAGCTCCTCCTACGAGCAGTACTTC. Its translation: CSVWDRSSSYEQYF.

In nucleotides, the CDR3 is TGTGCCAGCAGTGCCCTCCTACAGGGCTATAATTCACCCCTCCACTTT. Residues: CASSALLQGYNSPLHF. This chain uses TRBV6-1 with TRBJ1-6; D might be TRBD1 (6 bases). Germline assignment: CDR1 MNHNS and CDR2 SASEGT. V lost 4 bases and J 3 bases, leaving 13 bases between the germline ends. This CDR3 is built from 16 residues.

Only one count was recorded for this clone. This chain connects TRBV6-1 to TRBJ2-7; a weak D match, TRBD1 (6 bases). The length of the CDR3 is 12 residues. V was shortened by 2 bases and J by 6 bases, with 8 bases between the two germline ends. Germline CDR1 MNHNS, CDR2 SASEGT. CDR3 in amino acids: CASSEFRGEQYF. The CDR3 bases are TGTGCCAGCAGTGAATTCAGGGGCGAGCAGTACTTC.

This chain uses TRBV27 with TRBJ2-3; D gene ambiguous. CDR1 MNHEY and CDR2 SMNVEV come from the germline V gene (reference sequence). The CDR3 sequence is 15 residues long. The V and J ends lost 0 bases and 2 bases respectively, with 9 bases between them. Here the CDR3 reads CASSLSHSYTDTQYF. The CDR3, as DNA: TGTGCCAGCAGTTTATCCCACAGCTACACAGATACGCAGTATTTT.

This chain uses TRBV6-2 or TRBV6-3 with TRBJ2-7, with TRBD2 matching over 8 bases. Germline V gene data show CDR1 as MNHEY and CDR2 as SVGEGT. The CDR3 consists of 18 residues. Trimming removed 2 bases from V and 4 bases from J; junction bases left unmatched: 16. The CDR3 protein is CASSYDPLSPAGVYEQYF. The DNA for the CDR3 is TGTGCCAGCAGTTACGATCCCCTTTCCCCAGCGGGAGTGTACGAGCAGTACTTC.

This CDR3 is CASRGDSLGYGYTF. Here the CDR3 DNA reads TGTGCCAGCAGGGGGGACAGTCTGGGCTATGGCTACACCTTC. The chain links TRBV28 to TRBJ1-2; 7 bases are a match to TRBD1. V gave up 6 bases and J gave up 4 bases; unmatched junction bases: 8. There are 14 residues in the CDR3. Germline CDR1 is MDHEN and CDR2 is SYDVKM.

This clone has a handful of counts. The chain uses TRBV7-9 and TRBJ1-2; 7 positions match TRBD1. The CDR3 is made up of 14 amino acids. Germline CDR1 is SEHNR and CDR2 is FQNEAQ (reference sequence). V lost 5 bases to trimming and J lost 3 bases; unmatched junction nucleotides: 6. CDR3: CASSQPQGDYGYTF. In DNA form, the CDR3 reads TGTGCCAGCAGCCAACCTCAGGGGGACTATGGCTACACCTTC. The whole variable domain, filled in from reference TRBV7-9 and TRBJ1-2, reads DTGVSQNPRHKITKRGQNVTFRCDPISEHNRLYWYRQTLGQGPEFLTYFQNEAQLEKSRLLSDRFSAERPKGSFSTLEIQRTEQGDSAMYLCASSQPQGDYGYTFGSGTRLTVV.

This CDR3 reads CAWRETGGNGGYTF. CDR3 DNA: TGTGCCTGGAGGGAAACAGGGGGCAACGGCGGCTACACCTTC. This chain links TRBV30 with TRBJ1-2; 9 positions match TRBD1. The V segment lost 3 bases and the J segment 8 bases; nucleotides outside the gene matches: 10. The CDR3 length is 14 residues. In germline, CDR1 is GTSNPN, CDR2 SVGIG (reference sequence).

The rearrangement joins TRBV12-3 or TRBV12-4 to TRBJ2-1; D not certain. V dropped 4 bases and J dropped 3 bases, with 4 bases sitting between them. CDR3 length equals 12 residues. The CDR3 is CASSSNYNEQFF. CDR3 DNA sequence: TGTGCCAGCAGTTCAAACTACAATGAGCAGTTCTTC.

The table lists this clone with a few counts. V usage is TRBV4-2 and J usage is TRBJ1-6, with unresolved D. V dropped 4 bases and J dropped 9 bases, with 19 bases sitting between them. Germline CDR1 and CDR2: LGHNA and YNFKEQ. The CDR3 loop spans 16 amino acids. The CDR3, as DNA: TGTGCCAGCAGCCGGAGGGAGGAGGATTTCGGTTCACCCCTCCACTTT. Residues: CASSRREEDFGSPLHF.

The chain uses TRBV5-4 and TRBJ2-3; TRBD2 aligns across 14 bases. Germline V CDR1 and CDR2: SGHNT, YYREEE (reference sequence). The CDR3 has 17 residues. J lost 6 bases, V lost 4 bases, and 10 bases had no gene match. CDR3 loop: CASSPTSGRGGLDTQYF. In DNA, the CDR3 is TGTGCCAGCAGCCCGACTAGCGGGAGGGGGGGATTGGATACGCAGTATTTT.

This chain uses TRBV29-1 with TRBJ2-4; D perhaps matches TRBD2 (6 bases). The V gene's germline CDR1 is SQVTM and CDR2 ANQGSEA. V was trimmed by 7 bases and J by 1 base, leaving 11 bases between them. This CDR3 contains 13 residues. CDR3 nucleotide sequence: TGCAGCGCATCTGGAGGGGCCAAAAACATTCAGTACTTC. Translated: CSASGGAKNIQYF.

CDR3 in amino acids: CSGLYYNEQFF. In nucleotides, the CDR3 is TGCAGCGGTCTGTACTACAATGAGCAGTTCTTC. V usage is TRBV29-1 and J usage is TRBJ2-1; D unclear. Germline loops: CDR1 SQVTM, CDR2 ANQGSEA. The CDR3 has 11 amino acids. V lost 7 bases to trimming and J lost 3 bases, with 7 bases between them.

The chain uses TRBV21-1 and TRBJ2-5; the table's D call of TRBD2 was not tested on the DNA. TRBV21-1 is an annotated pseudogene. The CDR3 contains 14 residues. The DNA of the CDR3 is TGTGCCAGCAGTCCAAGCGGGATCCAAGAGACCCAGTACTTC. It codes for CASSPSGIQETQYF.

The gene calls are TRBV5-1 and TRBJ2-7, with 9 bases lining up with TRBD1. Trimming at V came to 4 bases and at J to 6 bases, leaving 11 bases not matched to a gene. Germline V gene sequence: CDR1 SGHRS, CDR2 YFSETQ. The CDR3 length is 15 residues. This CDR3 reads CASSPQGAPTREQYF. DNA of the CDR3: TGCGCCAGCAGCCCACAGGGGGCGCCTACCCGCGAGCAGTACTTC. The full variable domain, rest sourced from reference TRBV5-1 and TRBJ2-7, is KAGVTQTPRYLIKTRGQQVTLSCSPISGHRSVSWYQQTPGQGLQFLFEYFSETQRNKGNFPGRFSGRQFSNSRSEMNVSTLELGDSALYLCASSPQGAPTREQYFGPGTRLTVT.

The gene calls are TRBV18 and TRBJ2-3, with 11 bases that match TRBD2. Looked up from germline, CDR1 is KGHSH and CDR2 is LQKENI. The CDR3 has 16 amino acids. Unmatched junction bases numbered 4, after V lost 1 base and J lost 4 bases. CDR3 sequence reads: CASSPRLAGGADTQYF. CDR3 in DNA: TGTGCCAGCTCACCACGCCTAGCGGGGGGTGCAGATACGCAGTATTTT.

This clone was seen just once. V usage is TRBV6-1 and J usage is TRBJ2-2; 9 nucleotides agree with TRBD1. The CDR3 loop spans 19 amino acids. The V and J ends lost 0 bases and 0 bases, in that order; junction bases with no gene match: 8. CDR1 is MNHNS, CDR2 SASEGT, per germline. The CDR3 sequence is CASSEAGTGSFANTGELFF. As DNA, the CDR3 is TGTGCCAGCAGTGAAGCAGGGACAGGGTCATTCGCGAACACCGGGGAGCTGTTTTTT.

V and J are TRBV11-2 and TRBJ2-7; 9 bases align to TRBD1. The V segment lost 5 bases and the J segment 4 bases; nucleotides outside the gene matches: 6. The CDR3 has 14 amino acids. In germline, CDR1 is SGHAT, CDR2 FQNNGV. The CDR3 loop reads CASSNTGQGYEQYF. The CDR3 DNA is TGTGCCAGCAGCAACACGGGACAGGGTTACGAGCAGTACTTC.

This clone was counted only a few times. The rearrangement joins TRBV2 to TRBJ2-7; TRBD2 matches at 13 bases. The ends lost 6 bases at V and 4 bases at J; junction bases unmatched: 6. This CDR3 contains 15 residues. In germline, CDR1 is SNHLY, CDR2 FYNNEI. The CDR3 region is CASRERTSGSYEQYF. The CDR3 bases are TGTGCCAGCAGGGAGCGGACTAGCGGGAGTTACGAGCAGTACTTC.

V and J are TRBV21-1 and TRBJ2-2; no check of the table's D call, TRBD1, against the DNA was made. TRBV21-1 is termed a pseudogene. The CDR3 runs to 15 residues. The CDR3 reads CASSIYRVGTGELFF. The CDR3 region has the DNA TGTGCCAGCAGCATTTACAGGGTTGGTACCGGGGAGCTGTTTTTT.

This clone was observed once. The same CDR3 can be traced to other DNA sequences in this sample. V and J are TRBV7-9 and TRBJ1-4; D perhaps matches TRBD1 (6 bases). With 4 bases removed from V and 3 bases from J, the gap between germline ends came to 9 bases. CDR3 length: 14 amino acids. Looked up from germline, CDR1 is SEHNR and CDR2 is FQNEAQ (reference sequence). The CDR3 sequence: CASSSGQPNEKLFF. CDR3 DNA sequence: TGTGCCAGCAGCTCCGGACAGCCTAATGAAAAACTGTTTTTT.

Notes on this clone: A read error may produce the germline difference seen at one junction end. The V gene is TRBV7-7, the J gene TRBJ2-1, with D possibly being TRBD2 (5 bases). CDR3 length: 13 amino acids. Germline-derived CDR1 and CDR2 are SSHAT and FNYEAQ (reference sequence). The CDR3 reads CASSLGPGNEQFF. The CDR3 nucleotides read TGTGCTAGCAGCTTAGGACCGGGGAATGAGCAGTTCTTC. The full variable domain, with the rest looked up from reference TRBV7-7 and TRBJ2-1, is GAGVSQSPRYKVTKRGQDVTLRCDPISSHATLYWYQQALGQGPEFLTYFNYEAQPDKSGLPSDRFSAERPEGSISTLTIQRTEQRDSAMYRCASSLGPGNEQFFGPGTRLTVL.

This sequence joins TRBV7-3 and TRBJ2-5, with 7 bases fitting TRBD1. CDR1 and CDR2 from the germline V gene are SGHTA and FQGTGA. This CDR3 region has 13 residues. Trimming took 5 bases from V and 3 from J; bases not matched to a gene: 3. The CDR3 is CASSKGTEETQYF. For the CDR3, the DNA is TGTGCCAGCAGCAAAGGGACAGAAGAGACCCAGTACTTC.

The gene calls are TRBV30 and TRBJ2-3, with 12 bases fitting TRBD2. The CDR3 extends over 14 amino acids. V was clipped by 3 bases and J by 7 bases; unmatched bases: 5. From germline, CDR1 is GTSNPN and CDR2 SVGIG (reference sequence). The CDR3 DNA is TGTGCCTGGAGGGCTAGCGGGGGGGCAAATACGCAGTATTTT. Its translation: CAWRASGGANTQYF.

This clone was observed a handful of times. V is TRBV7-5 and J is TRBJ1-2; no check of the table's D call, TRBD1, against the DNA was made. TRBV7-5 represents a pseudogene. CDR3 length: 14 amino acids. The CDR3 loop is CVRSARDRVYGYTF. The CDR3 DNA reads as TGTGTCAGAAGCGCCCGGGACAGGGTTTATGGCTACACCTTC.

The V gene is TRBV29-1, the J gene TRBJ1-1; a possible D gene is TRBD1 (6 bases). Germline loops: CDR1 SQVTM, CDR2 ANQGSEA. Trimming removed 3 bases from V and 4 bases from J, with 15 bases in between. This CDR3 spans 14 amino acids. This CDR3 is CSVDTGTYSTEAFF. The CDR3, as DNA: TGCAGCGTTGACACCGGGACATACAGCACTGAAGCTTTCTTT.

The chain joins TRBV12-5 to TRBJ2-3; perhaps TRBD2 as D (5 bases). Between the trimmed V and J ends, which lost 6 bases and 2 bases, there was a span of 12 bases. Germline V gene lookup returns CDR1 LGHNT and CDR2 FRNRAP. This CDR3 is built from 14 residues. For the CDR3, the DNA is TGTGCTAGTGGGTCCGACTACTTCACAGATACGCAGTATTTT. It is translated as CASGSDYFTDTQYF.